Below, 32 T cell receptor beta chains from the same sample are listed, as sequenced in a study of T cells in women clearing cervical HPV infection (dated by TCRdb to 2016 to 2018). Library construction relied on the immunoSEQ multiplex PCR assay. The table was pulled from immuneACCESS by TCRdb, which kept in-frame rearrangements only. Such tables lose some clones; where checked, under half of the loss comes from unresolved V genes, and the rest has no known cause. The sample table gives around 31,000 clones. The ten largest clonotypes hold 3.1% of the sample. The sequenced sample was blood buffy coat. The receptor set was obtained from a woman between 18 and 69 years old with a cervical HPV16 infection that either progressed to CIN3+ or cleared (not recorded which).

A word on this clone: Read data end 3 residues before the CDR3 end; the end is taken from the germline J gene. The rearrangement links TRBV4-2 to TRBJ1-6, with D maybe TRBD1 (5 bases). V was shortened by 0 bases and J by 10 bases, with 13 bases between the two germline ends. From germline, CDR1 is LGHNA and CDR2 YNFKEQ. This CDR3 comprises 15 residues. CDR3 DNA (partial): TGTGCCAGCAGCCAAGAACCCCAGGGAGACTCACCC. As protein: CASSQEPQGDSP. The whole CDR3 is CASSQEPQGDSPLHF.

A note on this clone: Read sequence stops 3 residues before the CDR3 end, and the germline J gene provides the missing end. This chain connects TRBV19 to TRBJ2-3; 8 bases are shared with TRBD1. CDR1 is LNHDA, CDR2 SQIVND, per germline (reference sequence). The CDR3 extends over 14 amino acids. CDR3 DNA (partial): TGTGCCAGTAGTCAGGGGGCTGGCAATCAGCCG. Its translation: CASSQGAGNQP. The entire CDR3 reads CASSQGAGNQPQYF.

Of note for this clone: The read comes to an end 3 residues before the CDR3 does, leaving the germline J gene to fill in the end. The genes are TRBV29-1 and TRBJ2-7, with D tentatively TRBD1 (5 bases). Germline CDR1 and CDR2: SQVTM and ANQGSEA. The length of the CDR3 is 13 residues. Trimming pared 7 bases from V and 2 bases from J, leaving 15 bases between. CDR3 DNA (partial): TGCAGCGCGACAGATAACGAAGCCTACGAG. Protein sequence: CSATDNEAYE. The whole CDR3 is CSATDNEAYEQYF.

Comments on this clone: The CDR3 end lies 3 residues beyond the end of the read and is filled in from the germline J gene. The genes are TRBV2 and TRBJ2-2; D possibly uses TRBD1 or TRBD2 (6 bases each). CDR1 is SNHLY, CDR2 FYNNEI, per germline. This CDR3 spans 14 amino acids. Trimming took off 7 bases at V and 5 bases at J, with 14 bases between the two ends. Incomplete CDR3 DNA: TGTGCCAGCATTGAGGGGGGACGTACCGGGGAG. This sequence encodes CASIEGGRTGE. The entire CDR3 protein reads CASIEGGRTGELFF.

Worth noting for this clone: The read ends 3 residues before the CDR3 terminus; that terminus is restored from the germline J gene. J is TRBJ2-1 and V is TRBV7-8, with D tentatively TRBD1 (5 bases). The CDR3 sequence is 14 residues long. Germline CDR1 reads SGHVS; CDR2 reads FQNEAQ. V dropped 7 bases and J dropped 3 bases, with 13 bases sitting between them. The part of the CDR3 DNA that was read is TGTGCCAGCAACCCAAGGGGCTACTACAATGAG. Translating gives CASNPRGYYNE. The full-length CDR3 reads as CASNPRGYYNEQFF.

The CDR3 sequence: CASSIGQSNQPQYF. The covered CDR3 bases are TGTGCCAGTAGTATAGGACAGAGCAATCAGCCG. The rearrangement uses TRBV19 and TRBJ2-3; D is perhaps TRBD1 (5 bases). The read is 3 residues too short to cover the CDR3 end, so that end is filled in from the germline J gene. The germline gives CDR1 LNHDA, CDR2 SQIVND (reference sequence). This CDR3 is 14 amino acids long.

Worth noting for this clone: Read coverage stops 3 residues before the CDR3 terminus; the germline J gene supplies the remainder. This chain joins TRBV6-2 or TRBV6-3 and TRBJ2-3, with D maybe TRBD2 (7 bases). The CDR3 is 14 residues long. Germline loops: CDR1 MNHEY, CDR2 SVGEGT. The CDR3 bases that were read are TGTGCCAGCACCTACGGGGGGCGTCAAGAGACG. As protein: CASTYGGRQET. The CDR3, in full, reads CASTYGGRQETQYF.

As for this clone: The DNA ends 3 residues before the CDR3 does, and the rest of the CDR3 is filled in from the germline J gene. The rearrangement joins TRBV7-3 to TRBJ2-3, with D tentatively TRBD2 (6 bases). CDR1 and CDR2 (germline): SGHTA, FQGTGA. CDR3 length: 16 amino acids. CDR3 DNA (partial): TGTGCCAGCAGCTCCAGGGCGGGGCCTGTAGATGGGACG. Encoded protein: CASSSRAGPVDGT. The whole CDR3 protein is CASSSRAGPVDGTQYF.

CDR3 bases read: TGTGCCAGCAGCTACCGGGACAGTAATGAAAAA. It encodes CASSYRDSNEK. The full CDR3 is CASSYRDSNEKLFF. This rearrangement joins TRBV7-8 to TRBJ1-4; TRBD1 aligns across 7 bases. The observed sequence ends 3 residues before the CDR3 terminus, with the missing tail filled in from the germline J gene. Germline V gives CDR1 SGHVS, CDR2 FQNEAQ. This CDR3 region has 14 residues. V trimming: 4 bases; J trimming: 4 bases; junction bases outside the gene matches: 3. Using reference TRBV7-8 and TRBJ1-4 for the parts outside the CDR3, the full variable domain is GAGVSQSPRYKVAKRGQDVALRCDPISGHVSLFWYQQALGQGPEFLTYFQNEAQLDKSGLPSDRFFAERPEGSVSTLKIQRTQQEDSAVYLCASSYRDSNEKLFFGSGTQLSVL.

This chain's CDR3 is CASGPGQGITEAFF. The CDR3 DNA, read in part, is TGTGCTAGTGGTCCGGGACAGGGGATCACTGAA. This sequence joins TRBV12-5 and TRBJ1-1, with TRBD1 matching over 10 bases. The observed sequence ends 3 residues before the CDR3 terminus, with the missing tail filled in from the germline J gene. Germline V lookup: CDR1 LGHNT, CDR2 FRNRAP. The junction had 4 bases not matched to a gene; V was cut back by 5 bases and J by 4 bases. This CDR3 is built from 14 residues.

Comment on this clone: The observed sequence ends 3 residues before the CDR3 terminus, with the missing tail filled in from the germline J gene. The chain is built from TRBV5-4 and TRBJ2-3; TRBD2 is a possible D gene (6 bases). The CDR3 length is 14 residues. Trimming stripped 5 bases from V and 4 bases from J, with 14 bases between. The V gene's germline CDR1 is SGHNT and CDR2 YYREEE (reference sequence). CDR3 protein: CASSPSEGADTQYF. CDR3 DNA, as far as it was read: TGTGCCAGCAGTCCTTCGGAGGGCGCAGATACG.

A remark on this clone: The CDR3 end lies 3 residues beyond the end of the read and is filled in from the germline J gene. The chain employs TRBV5-1 and TRBJ1-1; 9 bases are a match to TRBD1. Germline trimming cut 5 bases from V and 1 base from J; bases unmatched to any gene: 12. Looked up from germline, CDR1 is SGHRS and CDR2 is YFSETQ. The CDR3 consists of 17 residues. CDR3 sequence reads: CASRLAYRGQGNTEAFF. The covered CDR3 bases are TGCGCCAGCAGGCTTGCCTACAGGGGGCAGGGGAACACTGAA.

For this clone: The read comes to an end 3 residues before the CDR3 does, leaving the germline J gene to fill in the end. The gene calls are TRBV19 and TRBJ2-3, with D tentatively TRBD1 (6 bases). This CDR3 contains 17 residues. Looked up from germline, CDR1 is LNHDA and CDR2 is SQIVND (reference sequence). CDR3 DNA (partial): TGTGCCAGTAGTCCCGGACACGACAGGCCTGCTAATCAGCCG. This codes for CASSPGHDRPANQP. The CDR3 as a whole reads CASSPGHDRPANQPQYF.

Concerning this clone itself: The read gets to within 3 residues of the CDR3 end, and the germline J gene fills in the rest. This chain links TRBV6-1 with TRBJ1-4, with D tentatively TRBD1 (5 bases). The CDR3 is 15 residues long. V lost 4 bases, J lost 8 bases, and 17 bases lay in between. Per germline, CDR1 MNHNS and CDR2 SASEGT. CDR3 bases read: TGTGCCAGCAGTGGGTCAAGGGGCGGTTGGGAAAAA. It codes for CASSGSRGGWEK. The full CDR3 protein is CASSGSRGGWEKLFF.

As to this clone: The read finishes 3 residues shy of the CDR3 end, and the germline J gene is used to complete it. The J gene is TRBJ2-3, the V gene TRBV5-1, with D perhaps TRBD2 (5 bases). In germline, CDR1 is SGHRS, CDR2 YFSETQ. The CDR3 spans 15 residues. CDR3 protein: CASSPGLGADETQYF. Incomplete CDR3 DNA: TGCGCCAGCAGCCCGGGGTTGGGTGCGGACGAGACG.

A remark on this clone: The read is 3 residues too short to cover the CDR3 end, so that end is filled in from the germline J gene. The chain couples TRBV20-1 to TRBJ1-5; tentative D call: TRBD1 (6 bases). V was clipped by 0 bases and J by 6 bases, with 12 bases between them. The length of the CDR3 is 14 residues. CDR1 and CDR2 from the germline V gene are DFQATT and SNEGSKA (reference sequence). The sequenced CDR3 bases are TGCAGTGCTAGAGAGGGGGAAGGGGGTCAGCCC. It translates to CSAREGEGGQP. The whole CDR3 sequence is CSAREGEGGQPQHF.

Notes on this clone: The read ends 3 residues early relative to the CDR3; the germline J gene fills the gap. The chain combines TRBV11-2 with TRBJ2-5, with D possibly matching TRBD1 (5 bases). Germline CDR1 and CDR2: SGHAT and FQNNGV. Trimming shortened V by 0 bases and J by 5 bases, and 13 bases separated the two germline ends. The CDR3 has 15 amino acids. Partial CDR3 DNA: TGTGCCAGCAGCTTAGATCTATCCAGGGTGGAGACC. Translating gives CASSLDLSRVET. The entire CDR3 protein reads CASSLDLSRVETQYF.

Turning to this clone: The CDR3 end falls 3 residues outside the read, so it is completed with the germline J gene. The genes are TRBV7-2 and TRBJ1-1, with D maybe TRBD1 (6 bases). The CDR3 is made up of 14 amino acids. The V and J ends lost 3 bases and 1 base respectively, with 9 bases between them. From germline, CDR1 is SGHTA and CDR2 FQGNSA. The CDR3 DNA, read in part, is TGTGCCAGCAGCTTGGGGGCAGAGAACACTGAA. Protein sequence: CASSLGAENTE. The entire CDR3 is CASSLGAENTEAFF.

A note on this clone: The read finishes 3 residues shy of the CDR3 end, and the germline J gene is used to complete it. The gene calls are TRBV20-1 and TRBJ2-3; a possible D gene is TRBD2 (7 bases). The germline CDR1 and CDR2 sequences are DFQATT and SNEGSKA (reference sequence). The CDR3 has 14 residues. CDR3 sequence: CSARDWGGQETQYF. Incomplete CDR3 DNA: TGCAGTGCTAGAGATTGGGGGGGGCAAGAGACG.

For this clone: Coverage ceases 3 residues before the CDR3 finishes, and the germline J gene fills in the end. The chain uses TRBV20-1 and TRBJ2-1, with TRBD2 matching over 10 bases. The ends lost 3 bases at V and 5 bases at J; junction bases unmatched: 1. Germline values: CDR1 DFQATT, CDR2 SNEGSKA (reference sequence). The CDR3 consists of 13 residues. CDR3 DNA (partial): TGCAGTGCTAGCACTAGCGGGAACAATGAG. Translated, it gives CSASTSGNNE. The CDR3 reads in full as CSASTSGNNEQFF.

Comment on this clone: Sequencing ends 3 residues short of the CDR3 end; the germline J gene provides the rest. V is TRBV5-1 and J is TRBJ2-4; 14 positions agree with TRBD2. The V gene's germline CDR1 is SGHRS and CDR2 YFSETQ. This CDR3 is built from 17 residues. The CDR3: CASSLGLAGGPRETQYF. The sequenced CDR3 bases are TGCGCCAGCAGCTTGGGACTAGCGGGGGGGCCTCGAGAGACT.

Comment on this clone: The read terminates 3 residues before the CDR3 end, so the remaining end is supplied by the germline J gene. The V gene is TRBV20-1, the J gene TRBJ2-5; 8 bases fit TRBD2. V shed 6 bases and J 5 bases; nucleotides not matched to a gene: 5. Germline V gene lookup returns CDR1 DFQATT and CDR2 SNEGSKA (reference sequence). The CDR3 consists of 12 residues. The CDR3 is CSAPGLGETQYF. The DNA read from the CDR3 is TGCAGTGCGCCGGGACTAGGGGAGACC.

CDR3 bases read: TGCGCCAGCAGCCAAGAAAGGCTAGCCGGCTCAGATACG. Amino acids: CASSQERLAGSDT. The CDR3 reads in full as CASSQERLAGSDTQYF. The rearrangement uses TRBV4-1 and TRBJ2-3; TRBD2 might be the D (5 bases). Read sequence stops 3 residues before the CDR3 end, and the germline J gene provides the missing end. The CDR3 is 16 residues long. Trimming pared 0 bases from V and 4 bases from J, leaving 14 bases between. CDR1 and CDR2 (germline): MGHRA, YSYEKL.

With regard to this clone: The sequenced fragment ends 3 residues before the CDR3 boundary, so the rest is inferred from the germline J gene. The chain joins TRBV7-3 to TRBJ2-6; 7 positions agree with TRBD1. The CDR3 spans 17 residues. Germline V gene sequence: CDR1 SGHTA, CDR2 FQGTGA. V trimming: 3 bases; J trimming: 1 base; junction bases outside the gene matches: 6. CDR3 bases read: TGTGCCAGCAGCTTGGGACAGCCCATGTCTGGGGCCAACGTC. It translates to CASSLGQPMSGANV. The full CDR3 reads CASSLGQPMSGANVLTF.

On this clone: Germline and junction disagree at one end, which may indicate a read error. The CDR3 is cut off 3 residues early in the read; its end comes from the germline J gene. The V call is TRBV10-1, the J call TRBJ2-7; weak D call: TRBD1 (6 bases). Germline CDR1 and CDR2: WNHNN and SYGVQD (reference sequence). CDR3 length: 13 amino acids. CDR3 DNA, as far as it was read: TGCGCCCGCAGTGAAAGACAGGATGGCGAG. Translated, it gives CARSERQDGE. The full CDR3 protein reads CARSERQDGEQYF.

For this clone: The read finishes 3 residues shy of the CDR3 end, and the germline J gene is used to complete it. This rearrangement joins TRBV30 to TRBJ1-2, with a tentative D call TRBD1 (5 bases). Trimming took off 8 bases at V and 5 bases at J, with 15 bases between the two ends. Germline V CDR1 and CDR2: GTSNPN, SVGIG (reference sequence). CDR3 length: 12 amino acids. CDR3 loop: CAGQGQWYGYTF. The covered CDR3 bases are TGTGCCGGACAAGGACAATGGTATGGC.

Worth noting for this clone: Sequencing ends 3 residues short of the CDR3 end; the germline J gene provides the rest. The chain employs TRBV20-1 and TRBJ2-7; D remains unclear. Germline CDR1 reads DFQATT; CDR2 reads SNEGSKA (reference sequence). The V gene lost 1 base and the J gene lost 2 bases, with 12 bases spanning the gap. The CDR3 is 14 amino acids. Here the CDR3 reads CSARATGGAYEQYF. Partial CDR3 DNA: TGCAGTGCTAGAGCCACTGGCGGAGCCTACGAG.

A word on this clone: The read ends 3 residues early relative to the CDR3; the germline J gene fills the gap. The chain joins TRBV30 to TRBJ2-4, with no clear D. The CDR3 totals 12 residues. The V gene's germline CDR1 is GTSNPN and CDR2 SVGIG (reference sequence). The CDR3 DNA, read in part, is TGTGCCTGGAGTGTGTCTAACTATGGT. Translated, it gives CAWSVSNYG. The full CDR3 reads CAWSVSNYGQYF.

Remarks on this clone: The CDR3 is cut off 3 residues early in the read; its end comes from the germline J gene. This chain connects TRBV10-2 to TRBJ1-6; tentatively, D is TRBD1 (5 bases). The CDR3 is 17 amino acids. V was pared by 8 bases and J by 0 bases, with 17 bases between. From germline, CDR1 is WSHSY and CDR2 SAAADI. The covered CDR3 bases are TGCGCCAGCGGCGAGGGGCTCCTAAGCTCCTATAATTCACCC. Its protein is CASGEGLLSSYNSP. The entire CDR3 sequence reads CASGEGLLSSYNSPLHF.

Notes on this clone: Coverage ceases 3 residues before the CDR3 finishes, and the germline J gene fills in the end. The rearrangement uses TRBV20-1 and TRBJ2-3; 7 bases are shared with TRBD1. The CDR3 totals 11 residues. Germline CDR1 is DFQATT and CDR2 is SNEGSKA (reference sequence). CDR3 protein: CSAHTGETQYF. The CDR3 bases that were read are TGCAGTGCTCATACAGGGGAGACG.

With respect to this clone: The read terminates 3 residues ahead of where the CDR3 ends, so the germline J gene completes it. The chain recombines TRBV5-1 with TRBJ2-5; D may be TRBD1 (5 bases). CDR3 length equals 14 residues. V was shortened by 1 base and J by 2 bases, with 9 bases between the two germline ends. The V gene's germline CDR1 is SGHRS and CDR2 YFSETQ. CDR3 residues: CASSLTGVQETQYF. Partial CDR3 DNA: TGCGCCAGCAGCTTGACAGGAGTTCAAGAGACC.

Points on this clone: Read coverage stops 3 residues before the CDR3 terminus; the germline J gene supplies the remainder. J is TRBJ2-1 and V is TRBV6-2 or TRBV6-3, with D perhaps matching TRBD2 (5 bases). The CDR3 consists of 15 residues. V lost 1 base to trimming and J lost 9 bases, with 16 bases between them. Germline V gene sequence: CDR1 MNHEY, CDR2 SVGEGT. The covered CDR3 bases are TGTGCCAGCAGTTACTTCCGGGGTCCCTTCGGTGAG. Residues: CASSYFRGPFGE. The entire CDR3 protein reads CASSYFRGPFGEQFF.